The TCR beta chain described here comes from a study of CD8 T cells in Susac syndrome. This CDR3 region has 12 residues. From germline, CDR1 is LGHDT and CDR2 YNNKEL (reference sequence). Trimming stripped 8 bases from V and 5 bases from J, with 13 bases between. RNA amounts of about 0.45 to 1 ug underwent reverse transcription with random hexamers. Coverage of TCR beta CDR3 amplification by immunoSEQ multiplex PCR extended to 54 Vbeta and 13 Jbeta. Each CDR3 protein is one row after TCRdb ran MiXCR on the immunoSEQ multiplex PCR reads. The table has 150,000 to 200,000 distinct CDR3 sequences, roughly 95% seen once; the top ten hold around 0.093%. TCR beta sequencing covered blood CD8+ and CD4+ T cells. Treatment-naive patients with stable or active relapsing-remitting disease were the multiple sclerosis controls. TEMRA cells were FACS-enriched and CD8+ and CD4+ T cells negatively isolated.

Sequences were obtained from CD4+ T cells from PBMCs. The V gene is TRBV3-1, the J gene TRBJ2-7; weak D call: TRBD1 (5 bases). This sequence was found in a human donor with multiple sclerosis. The CDR3 protein is CASVGEGNEQYF. The CDR3, as DNA: TGTGCCAGCGTAGGGGAAGGAAACGAGCAGTACTTC.